Shown below are 19 T cell receptor beta chains from a single sample sequenced in a study of shared clonotypes between healthy human individuals. This table comes from immunoSEQ multiplex PCR, and its TCRdb copy is limited to in-frame clones, with some not included. The sample has millions of clones, 90% to 95% seen once. The sample comprised naive CD4+ T cells from PBMCs. Subset denoted: CD45RA+ positively selected. These receptors all come from a man younger than 30 in good health. Some clones in this sample may be carry-over from other donors' samples.

CDR3 in amino acids: CASSEEGHRVKLFF. CDR3 sequence (DNA): TGTGCCAGCAGTGAAGAGGGCCACAGGGTAAAACTGTTTTTT. The chain carries TRBV6-1 and TRBJ1-4, with D possibly TRBD1 on 6 matching bases. Per germline, CDR1 MNHNS and CDR2 SASEGT. V was clipped by 1 base and J by 10 bases, with 13 bases between them. The CDR3 is made up of 14 amino acids.

Concerning this clone itself: The sample has other DNA sequences that encode this CDR3 too. The chain joins TRBV18 to TRBJ2-2, with 8 bases identical to TRBD2. Germline CDR1 is KGHSH and CDR2 is LQKENI. V was clipped by 3 bases and J by 5 bases; unmatched bases: 2. The CDR3 has 14 residues. The DNA of the CDR3 is TGTGCCAGCTCACCCCGGGAGGGAACCGGGGAGCTGTTTTTT. This encodes CASSPREGTGELFF.

The chain joins TRBV19 to TRBJ2-7; D perhaps matches TRBD1 (6 bases). Trimming pared 5 bases from V and 0 bases from J, leaving 11 bases between. CDR1 is LNHDA and CDR2 is SQIVND in the germline V gene (reference sequence). There are 14 residues in the CDR3. This chain's CDR3 is CASSPRDTSYEQYF. CDR3 DNA: TGTGCCAGTAGTCCCCGGGACACCTCCTACGAGCAGTACTTC.

Notes on this clone: The same CDR3 can be traced to other DNA sequences in this sample. The chain has TRBV6-1 and TRBJ1-5; a possible D gene is TRBD1 (6 bases). V lost 0 bases to trimming and J lost 6 bases, with 6 bases between them. The germline V gene encodes CDR1 MNHNS and CDR2 SASEGT. The CDR3 is 13 amino acids. CDR3 sequence reads: CASSEAGGQPQHF. CDR3 bases: TGTGCCAGCAGTGAAGCAGGGGGTCAGCCCCAGCATTTT.

With regard to this clone: Distinct nucleotide sequences in the sample also encode this CDR3. V gene TRBV29-1 combines with J gene TRBJ1-1, with D possibly matching TRBD1 (5 bases). This CDR3 is built from 13 residues. CDR1 and CDR2 (germline): SQVTM, ANQGSEA. Between the trimmed V and J ends, which lost 6 bases and 0 bases, there was a span of 11 bases. The CDR3 DNA reads as TGCAGCGTAGCGGGACGGCTGAACACTGAAGCTTTCTTT. This gives the protein CSVAGRLNTEAFF.

The chain has TRBV7-2 and TRBJ2-4; a weak D match, TRBD1 (5 bases). Germline assignment: CDR1 SGHTA and CDR2 FQGNSA. Between the trimmed V and J ends, which lost 5 bases and 5 bases, there was a span of 13 bases. This CDR3 spans 14 amino acids. Here the CDR3 reads CASSVLGRENIQYF. In DNA, the CDR3 is TGTGCCAGCAGCGTACTGGGCAGGGAAAACATTCAGTACTTC. The whole variable domain, remainder taken from reference TRBV7-2 and TRBJ2-4, is GAGVSQSPSNKVTEKGKDVELRCDPISGHTALYWYRQSLGQGLEFLIYFQGNSAPDKSGLPSDRFSAERTGGSVSTLTIQRTQQEDSAVYLCASSVLGRENIQYFGAGTRLSVL.

This chain connects TRBV6-1 to TRBJ1-2, with 7 positions matching TRBD1. The germline V gene encodes CDR1 MNHNS and CDR2 SASEGT. CDR3 size: 14 residues. V trimming: 11 bases; J trimming: 3 bases; junction bases outside the gene matches: 12. The CDR3 bases are TGTGCCGAAGTGAGAATAGGGGGCGACTATGGCTACACCTTC. Residues: CAEVRIGGDYGYTF.

The chain employs TRBV14 and TRBJ2-2; D unclear. The CDR3 is 12 residues long. V was shortened by 6 bases and J by 6 bases, with 8 bases between the two germline ends. Germline V gene data show CDR1 as SGHDN and CDR2 as FVKESK. CDR3 DNA sequence: TGTGCCAGCAGGGGCAGGTCCGGGGAGCTGTTTTTT. Protein product: CASRGRSGELFF.

In its sample, this clone was seen once. The rearrangement joins TRBV7-9 to TRBJ2-5; 12 positions agree with TRBD2. The germline V gene has CDR1 SEHNR and CDR2 FQNEAQ (reference sequence). With V trimmed by 7 bases and J by 5 bases, 5 bases remained unmatched. This CDR3 region has 14 residues. This CDR3 reads CASTKGLAGETQYF. In DNA, the CDR3 is TGTGCCAGCACCAAGGGACTAGCGGGTGAGACCCAGTACTTC. Based on the CDR3 plus reference TRBV7-9 and TRBJ2-5, the full variable domain is DTGVSQNPRHKITKRGQNVTFRCDPISEHNRLYWYRQTLGQGPEFLTYFQNEAQLEKSRLLSDRFSAERPKGSFSTLEIQRTEQGDSAMYLCASTKGLAGETQYFGPGTRLLVL.

Comment on this clone: The sample contains more than one DNA sequence encoding this CDR3. The V call is TRBV5-1, the J call TRBJ1-1; D might be TRBD1 (6 bases). Trimming took 4 bases from V and 5 from J, leaving 12 bases between them. CDR3 size: 13 residues. Germline CDR1 reads SGHRS; CDR2 reads YFSETQ. Here the CDR3 DNA reads TGCGCCAGCAGCCCCAGGGGTGGAACTGAAGCTTTCTTT. It translates to CASSPRGGTEAFF.

The chain recombines TRBV7-3 with TRBJ2-1; D remains ambiguous. The CDR3 is 14 residues long. Germline CDR1 SGHTA, CDR2 FQGTGA. Trimming removed 3 bases at V and 5 bases at J, with 11 bases between. The CDR3 DNA sequence: TGTGCCAGCAGCTTGGGTCGTGGAGACAATGAGCAGTTCTTC. Its protein is CASSLGRGDNEQFF. Filled out from reference TRBV7-3 and TRBJ2-1, the complete variable domain reads GAGVSQTPSNKVTEKGKYVELRCDPISGHTALYWYRQSLGQGPEFLIYFQGTGAADDSGLPNDRFFAVRPEGSVSTLKIQRTERGDSAVYLCASSLGRGDNEQFFGPGTRLTVL.

This clone has only one observation. The V and J genes are TRBV2 and TRBJ2-7, with 7 bases matching TRBD1. With 5 bases clipped from V and 5 bases from J, the junction kept 6 bases outside the gene matches. CDR1 is SNHLY and CDR2 is FYNNEI in the germline V gene. This CDR3 region has 13 residues. CDR3 in DNA: TGTGCCAGCAGTACGGGGACAGATCACGAGCAGTACTTC. This translates into CASSTGTDHEQYF.

The chain employs TRBV7-8 and TRBJ2-5; D is unresolved. Germline CDR1 SGHVS, CDR2 FQNEAQ. Trimming pared 3 bases from V and 5 bases from J, leaving 10 bases between. This CDR3 spans 13 amino acids. The CDR3 loop reads CASSFRLGETQYF. CDR3 nucleotides: TGTGCCAGCAGCTTCCGGCTCGGGGAGACCCAGTACTTC.

The chain combines TRBV7-2 with TRBJ2-3, with 10 bases aligning to TRBD2. Germline V gene lookup returns CDR1 SGHTA and CDR2 FQGNSA. The CDR3 is 16 amino acids. The V gene end was trimmed by 7 bases and the J gene end by 4 bases; junction bases not matched to a gene: 11. In DNA, the CDR3 is TGTGCCAGCACCTCCACCGGACTAGCGGTTCCAGATACGCAGTATTTT. This codes for CASTSTGLAVPDTQYF.

V usage is TRBV7-9 and J usage is TRBJ2-7; 8 bases are shared with TRBD1. Germline V gene sequence: CDR1 SEHNR, CDR2 FQNEAQ (reference sequence). This CDR3 contains 14 residues. V shed 3 bases, J shed 2 bases, and the junction held 3 bases outside the gene matches. The CDR3 DNA follows: TGTGCCAGCAGCTTCGGACAGGGAACCTACGAGCAGTACTTC. Encoded protein: CASSFGQGTYEQYF.

The chain employs TRBV9 and TRBJ2-1, with D tentatively TRBD2 (6 bases). Germline-derived CDR1 and CDR2 are SGDLS and YYNGEE. This CDR3 region has 16 residues. Deletions cut 0 bases from V and 5 bases from J, with 15 bases between. The CDR3 region is CASSVVGSGLHNEQFF. CDR3 bases: TGTGCCAGCAGCGTAGTTGGAAGCGGGCTCCACAATGAGCAGTTCTTC.

The V call is TRBV6-6, the J call TRBJ2-2; TRBD2 agrees at 7 bases. V gave up 2 bases and J gave up 1 base; unmatched junction bases: 1. The CDR3 runs 15 residues. CDR1 MNHNY and CDR2 SVGAGI come from the germline V gene (reference sequence). The CDR3 is CASSYGRVNTGELFF. The CDR3 DNA reads as TGTGCCAGCAGTTACGGGAGGGTGAACACCGGGGAGCTGTTTTTT.

In its sample, this clone was seen once. This chain joins TRBV27 and TRBJ2-5; D is possibly TRBD1 (5 bases). The CDR3 runs 13 residues. Germline V gives CDR1 MNHEY, CDR2 SMNVEV (reference sequence). The V gene lost 8 bases and the J gene lost 3 bases, with 13 bases spanning the gap. CDR3 DNA sequence: TGTGCCAGCGCCCCTCGGACAAAAGAGACCCAGTACTTC. It translates to CASAPRTKETQYF.

In the case of this clone: Other nucleotide sequences from this sample produce the same CDR3. This chain links TRBV5-1 with TRBJ1-2; possibly TRBD1 for D (6 bases). The germline CDR1 and CDR2 sequences are SGHRS and YFSETQ. The CDR3 is 12 amino acids. Trimming removed 4 bases from V and 8 bases from J, with 12 bases in between. The CDR3 spells CASSRGDYGYTF. Here the CDR3 DNA reads TGCGCCAGCAGCAGGGGGGATTACGGCTACACCTTC.